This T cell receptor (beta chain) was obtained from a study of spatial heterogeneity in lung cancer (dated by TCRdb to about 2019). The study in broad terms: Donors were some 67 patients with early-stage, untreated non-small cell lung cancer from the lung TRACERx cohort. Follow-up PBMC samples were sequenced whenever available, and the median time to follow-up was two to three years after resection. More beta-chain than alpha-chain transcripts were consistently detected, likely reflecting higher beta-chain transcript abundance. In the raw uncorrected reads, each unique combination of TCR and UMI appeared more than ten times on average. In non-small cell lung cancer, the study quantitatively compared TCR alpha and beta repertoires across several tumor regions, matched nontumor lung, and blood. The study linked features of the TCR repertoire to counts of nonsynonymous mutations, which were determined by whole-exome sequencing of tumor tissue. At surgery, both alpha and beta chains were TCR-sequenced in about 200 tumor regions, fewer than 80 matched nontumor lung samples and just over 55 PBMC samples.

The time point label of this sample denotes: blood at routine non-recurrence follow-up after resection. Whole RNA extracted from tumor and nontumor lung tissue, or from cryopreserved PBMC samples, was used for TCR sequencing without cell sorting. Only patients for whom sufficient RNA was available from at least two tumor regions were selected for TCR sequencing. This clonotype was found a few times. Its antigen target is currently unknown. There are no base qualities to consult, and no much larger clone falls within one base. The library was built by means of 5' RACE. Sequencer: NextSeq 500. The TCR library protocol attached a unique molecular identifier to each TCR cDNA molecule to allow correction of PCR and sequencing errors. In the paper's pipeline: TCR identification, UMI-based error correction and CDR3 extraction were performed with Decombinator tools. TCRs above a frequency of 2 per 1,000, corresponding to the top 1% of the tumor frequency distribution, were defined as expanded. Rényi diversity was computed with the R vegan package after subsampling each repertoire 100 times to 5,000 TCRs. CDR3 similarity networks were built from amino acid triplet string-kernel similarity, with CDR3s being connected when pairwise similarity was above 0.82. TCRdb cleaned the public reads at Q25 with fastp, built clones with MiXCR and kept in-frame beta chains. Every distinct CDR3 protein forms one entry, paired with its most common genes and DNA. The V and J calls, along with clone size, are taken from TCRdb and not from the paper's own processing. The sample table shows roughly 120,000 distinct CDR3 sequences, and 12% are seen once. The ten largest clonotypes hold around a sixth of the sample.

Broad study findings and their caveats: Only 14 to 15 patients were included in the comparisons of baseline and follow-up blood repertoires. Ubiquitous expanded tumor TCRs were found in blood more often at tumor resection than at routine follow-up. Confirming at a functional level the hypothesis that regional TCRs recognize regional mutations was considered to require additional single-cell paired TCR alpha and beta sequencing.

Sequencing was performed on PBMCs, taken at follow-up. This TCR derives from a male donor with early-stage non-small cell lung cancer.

The sequenced DNA: TGTGCCGCCGGGGGAGGACAATCGTCGAACACCGGGGAGCTGTTTTTT. This translates into CAAGGGQSSNTGELFF. Rearrangement joined TRBV10-3 to TRBJ2-2, and TRBD2 may be the D gene, going by 6 matching bases. The germline ends are 19 bases apart after V is trimmed by 11 bases and J by 0 bases. From a lookup of the germline V gene, CDR1 and CDR2 are ENHRY and SYGVKD. From the cysteine through the phenylalanine, the CDR3 covers 16 amino acids. The retained sequence is limited to the CDR3, 48 bases, with the frame set at the first base.